This T cell receptor (beta chain) derives from a study of T cells in Graves' hyperthyroidism and ophthalmopathy. With respect to this clonotype: Antigen specificity is unknown. The conserved phenylalanine or tryptophan normally closing the CDR3 is absent here, so this likely arose from a read error.

The J segment lost 7 bases and the V segment lost 3 bases, leaving 11 bases of the junction unmatched. CDR3 length: 16 residues. Germline V gene sequence: CDR1 KGHSH, CDR2 LQKENI. There were TCR beta CDR3 regions amplified from RNA transcripts. Carried out on the TCR CDR3, a first-round RT-PCR used the HTBI primer set. MiXCR, applied by TCRdb to the multiplex PCR reads, yields one record per CDR3 protein. The data show fewer than 55,000 distinct CDR3 sequences, with approximately 50% seen just once and under 35% held by the top ten. Overall study results and limits: Most clonotypes expanded in the thyroid (above 0.001) were also present in blood. Ophthalmopathy cases were set apart from stable hyperthyroidism by a 13 V-J model.

Patients were aged 18 to 65, had disease duration under 2 months, and had newly diagnosed hyperthyroidism. Exclusion followed for patients with uncontrolled infection, other autoimmune disease, pregnancy or lactation. The V and J genes are TRBV18 and TRBJ1-1; 10 bases align to TRBD1. The clonotype comes from a man aged 18 to 35 with Graves' hyperthyroidism. Sequencing used peripheral blood or thyroid tissue (not recorded which). The CDR3 region is CASSPTTTGGHGEAFS. In DNA, the CDR3 is TGTGCCAGCTCACCGACTACGACAGGGGGCCATGGTGAAGCTTTCTCT.